Shown below are 22 T cell receptor beta chains from a single sample sequenced in a study of blood T cell repertoires in COVID-19 (dated by TCRdb to the early 2020s). Library creation used the immunoSEQ multiplex PCR assay. Held by TCRdb, this immuneACCESS table contains in-frame sequences only and omits some clones. Under half of the omission traces to an unresolved V gene where checked; the cause of the rest is unknown. The sample profile shows 150,000 to 200,000 clones; 76% of them were found once. The ten largest make up around a sixth of the sample. Sequencing was done on a sample of PBMCs or T cells enriched from blood (not recorded which). These receptors were taken from a woman aged 50 to 65 with acute COVID-19.

The rearrangement uses TRBV11-1 and TRBJ1-2; 11 bases align to TRBD1. This CDR3 has 13 amino acids. Trimming cost V 4 bases and J 13 bases; bases outside gene matches: 8. The germline CDR1 and CDR2 sequences are SGHAT and FQDESV (reference sequence). The CDR3 protein is CASSYTDRGRGTF. As DNA, the CDR3 is TGTGCCAGCAGCTACACGGACAGGGGGCGAGGCACCTTC.

This clone was counted once. The chain is built from TRBV11-2 and TRBJ1-2; D is uncertain. Germline values: CDR1 SGHAT, CDR2 FQNNGV. This CDR3 is built from 14 residues. The V gene lost 2 bases and the J gene lost 4 bases, with 11 bases spanning the gap. CDR3 loop: CASSLREVAYGYTF. CDR3 bases: TGTGCCAGCAGCTTACGCGAGGTCGCCTATGGCTACACCTTC. Full variable domain (outside the CDR3, taken from reference TRBV11-2 and TRBJ1-2): EAGVAQSPRYKIIEKRQSVAFWCNPISGHATLYWYQQILGQGPKLLIQFQNNGVVDDSQLPKDRFSAERLKGVDSTLKIQPAKLEDSAVYLCASSLREVAYGYTFGSGTRLTVV.

This chain links TRBV7-8 with TRBJ2-7, with D unresolved. The germline V gene has CDR1 SGHVS and CDR2 FQNEAQ. The CDR3 consists of 17 residues. Here the CDR3 DNA reads TGTGCCGGCAGCTTAGGCCCCCAGGCCTCAAGCTCCTACGAGCAGTACGTC. Its translation: CAGSLGPQASSSYEQYV.

The gene calls are TRBV7-2 and TRBJ1-2; tentatively, D is TRBD1 (5 bases). There are 15 residues in the CDR3. Trimming left V 5 bases short and J 6 bases short, with 19 bases between. Germline assignment: CDR1 SGHTA and CDR2 FQGNSA. CDR3 DNA: TGTGCCAGCAGCCTGCACTACTCCGGAGGGGATGGCTACACCTTC. It encodes CASSLHYSGGDGYTF.

The genes are TRBV7-2 and TRBJ1-6, with 8 bases aligning to TRBD1. V gave up 1 base and J gave up 6 bases; unmatched junction bases: 5. Germline V gives CDR1 SGHTA, CDR2 FQGNSA. The CDR3 totals 16 residues. CDR3 amino acids: CASSLVPGQVNSPLHF. The CDR3 nucleotides read TGTGCCAGCAGCTTAGTGCCGGGACAGGTTAATTCACCCCTCCACTTT.

The chain uses TRBV18 and TRBJ1-1; 7 nucleotides agree with TRBD1. The J segment lost 6 bases and the V segment lost 0 bases, leaving 7 bases of the junction unmatched. Germline V gene lookup returns CDR1 KGHSH and CDR2 LQKENI. CDR3 length: 15 amino acids. CDR3 DNA: TGTGCCAGCTCACCACCCACCTCGGGGACAGCTGAAGCTTTCTTT. It specifies CASSPPTSGTAEAFF. The whole variable domain, filled in from reference TRBV18 and TRBJ1-1, reads NAGVMQNPRHLVRRRGQEARLRCSPMKGHSHVYWYRQLPEEGLKFMVYLQKENIIDESGMPKERFSAEFPKEGPSILRIQQVVRGDSAAYFCASSPPTSGTAEAFFGQGTRLTVV.

This clone was seen once. This rearrangement joins TRBV28 to TRBJ2-7, with TRBD1 matching 8 bases. The germline CDR1 and CDR2 sequences are MDHEN and SYDVKM. CDR3 length: 15 amino acids. V shed 7 bases, J shed 2 bases, and the junction held 10 bases outside the gene matches. For the CDR3, the DNA is TGTGCCAGCAAATCGGGACAGGTGGGCCCCTACGAGCAGTACGTC. Encoded protein: CASKSGQVGPYEQYV.

This clone was found once. V and J are TRBV5-1 and TRBJ1-1; 7 nucleotides line up with TRBD1. The V and J ends lost 4 bases and 4 bases, in that order; junction bases with no gene match: 7. Germline assignment: CDR1 SGHRS and CDR2 YFSETQ. This CDR3 is 14 amino acids long. The CDR3 coding sequence is TGCGCCAGCAGCGTAGACAGGGCGATCACTGAAGCTTTCTTT. This translates into CASSVDRAITEAFF. The variable domain in full, completed from reference TRBV5-1 and TRBJ1-1, reads KAGVTQTPRYLIKTRGQQVTLSCSPISGHRSVSWYQQTPGQGLQFLFEYFSETQRNKGNFPGRFSGRQFSNSRSEMNVSTLELGDSALYLCASSVDRAITEAFFGQGTRLTVV.

In this sample, this clone turned up many times. The CDR3 loop reads CASSLEPGQGTETQYF. Written as DNA, the CDR3 is TGTGCCAGCAGCTTAGAACCGGGACAGGGTACCGAGACCCAGTACTTC. This chain connects TRBV5-4 to TRBJ2-5; 9 bases map to TRBD1. The CDR3 runs 16 residues. Germline V CDR1 and CDR2: SGHNT, YYREEE (reference sequence). The ends lost 2 bases at V and 5 bases at J; junction bases unmatched: 10.

This clone was counted once. The chain is built from TRBV7-3 and TRBJ1-1; no definite D call. Germline CDR1 reads SGHTA; CDR2 reads FQGTGA. V was cut by 2 bases and J by 0 bases, with 13 bases left in between. This CDR3 is 16 amino acids long. This chain's CDR3 is CASSLGPPGMNTEAFF. CDR3 coding DNA: TGTGCCAGCAGCTTAGGCCCTCCGGGGATGAACACTGAAGCTTTCTTT.

The chain combines TRBV12-3 or TRBV12-4 with TRBJ1-2; D not certain. V lost 4 bases and J lost 0, with 6 bases in between. The length of the CDR3 is 13 residues. The DNA of the CDR3 is TGTGCCAGCAGTTGGAGGCCTAACTATGGCTACACCTTC. Translating gives CASSWRPNYGYTF.

This clone showed up just a few times. The chain links TRBV27 to TRBJ2-3, with 14 bases matching TRBD2. CDR1 and CDR2 from the germline V gene are MNHEY and SMNVEV (reference sequence). The CDR3 spans 20 residues. With 2 bases clipped from V and 5 bases from J, the junction kept 15 bases outside the gene matches. In DNA, the CDR3 is TGTGCCAGCAGTTTAGGACTGGGTCTGACTAGCGGGGGGGCCAGAGATACGCAGTATTTT. This encodes CASSLGLGLTSGGARDTQYF.

The chain uses TRBV18 and TRBJ1-2, with a tentative D call TRBD1 (6 bases). The CDR3 spans 15 residues. The ends were cut back, 0 bases at V and 4 bases at J, with 12 bases in the middle. Germline V gene data show CDR1 as KGHSH and CDR2 as LQKENI. The CDR3 DNA reads as TGTGCCAGCTCACCACCGGTTGGGGGCAGCTATGGCTACACCTTC. Translating gives CASSPPVGGSYGYTF.

For this clone: At one boundary the junction diverges from the germline segment, which might be a read error. Other DNA sequences in the sample encode the same CDR3. J is TRBJ1-2 and V is TRBV5-1; a weak D match, TRBD1 (6 bases). Germline loops: CDR1 SGHRS, CDR2 YFSETQ. The CDR3 runs to 14 residues. For the CDR3, the DNA is TGCGCCAGTAGCTTTGAGGGGGTCAGGGATGGCTACACCTTC. Amino acid sequence: CASSFEGVRDGYTF.

This clone was observed a few times. This chain links TRBV28 with TRBJ1-1; 12 bases fit TRBD1. J lost 3 bases, V lost 4 bases, and 6 bases had no gene match. The CDR3 has 16 amino acids. CDR1 is MDHEN and CDR2 is SYDVKM in the germline V gene. This CDR3 reads CASSSGQGAGDTEAFF. For the CDR3, the DNA is TGTGCCAGCAGTTCGGGACAGGGGGCGGGAGACACTGAAGCTTTCTTT.

The CDR3: CASSFRNEQFF. CDR3 coding DNA: TGTGCCAGCAGTTTTCGGAATGAGCAGTTCTTC. The chain combines TRBV28 with TRBJ2-1; D uncertain. Germline V gene sequence: CDR1 MDHEN, CDR2 SYDVKM. Between the trimmed V and J ends, which lost 3 bases and 7 bases, there was a span of 4 bases. The CDR3 covers 11 residues.

This clone was observed a few times. The chain is built from TRBV2 and TRBJ1-5; D possibly corresponds to TRBD1 (6 bases). Per the germline V gene, CDR1 is SNHLY and CDR2 is FYNNEI. This CDR3 comprises 15 residues. V dropped 2 bases and J dropped 4 bases, with 12 bases sitting between them. The CDR3 DNA sequence: TGTGCCAGCAGTGAACGGGCAGGGGCTAATCAGCCCCAGCATTTT. As protein: CASSERAGANQPQHF. The full variable domain, its missing parts supplied by reference TRBV2 and TRBJ1-5, is EPEVTQTPSHQVTQMGQEVILRCVPISNHLYFYWYRQILGQKVEFLVSFYNNEISEKSEIFDDQFSVERPDGSNFTLKIRSTKLEDSAMYFCASSERAGANQPQHFGDGTRLSIL.

This rearrangement joins TRBV7-8 to TRBJ1-6, with D possibly being TRBD1 (6 bases). Germline CDR1 is SGHVS and CDR2 is FQNEAQ. There are 13 residues in the CDR3. V shed 4 bases and J shed 14 bases, with 15 bases lying between them. The CDR3 here is CASSSLKGDALHF. CDR3 coding DNA: TGTGCCAGCAGCTCCCTAAAGGGGGACGCCCTCCACTTT. The variable domain in full, with the rest retrieved from reference TRBV7-8 and TRBJ1-6, is GAGVSQSPRYKVAKRGQDVALRCDPISGHVSLFWYQQALGQGPEFLTYFQNEAQLDKSGLPSDRFFAERPEGSVSTLKIQRTQQEDSAVYLCASSSLKGDALHFGNGTRLTVT.

This clone was recorded only once. The CDR3 bases are TGTGCCAGCAGTTTGGGGCACGGGGAGCTGTTTTTT. It is translated as CASSLGHGELFF. This chain links TRBV12-3 or TRBV12-4 with TRBJ2-2; weak D call: TRBD1 (5 bases). Trimming removed 3 bases from V and 7 bases from J, with 6 bases in between. The CDR3 is 12 residues long.

The chain has TRBV5-4 and TRBJ1-6, with TRBD1 matching 8 bases. From germline, CDR1 is SGHNT and CDR2 YYREEE (reference sequence). The V gene end was trimmed by 4 bases and the J gene end by 10 bases; junction bases not matched to a gene: 10. This CDR3 is built from 15 residues. CDR3 sequence (DNA): TGTGCCAGCAGCCTCAGGGACAGGATCTTCTCACCCCTCCACTTT. The encoded protein is CASSLRDRIFSPLHF.

In its sample, this clone was seen a few times. The CDR3 DNA follows: TGTGCCAGCAGCTTACAGCGGGGGGGCACCGGGGAGCTGTTTTTT. Its translation: CASSLQRGGTGELFF. The chain couples TRBV7-9 to TRBJ2-2, with 10 bases matching TRBD2. The germline CDR1 and CDR2 sequences are SEHNR and FQNEAQ (reference sequence). V trimming: 2 bases; J trimming: 4 bases; junction bases outside the gene matches: 1. The CDR3 has 15 residues.

This chain joins TRBV7-3 and TRBJ2-3; 7 bases agree with TRBD1. CDR1 and CDR2 from the germline V gene are SGHTA and FQGTGA. The V gene end was trimmed by 5 bases and the J gene end by 6 bases; junction bases not matched to a gene: 5. The CDR3 runs to 13 residues. The CDR3 here is CASSPMTGDTQYF. CDR3 nucleotide sequence: TGTGCCAGCAGCCCGATGACAGGGGATACGCAGTATTTT. The full variable domain, in which reference TRBV7-3 and TRBJ2-3 provide the parts outside the CDR3, is GAGVSQTPSNKVTEKGKYVELRCDPISGHTALYWYRQSLGQGPEFLIYFQGTGAADDSGLPNDRFFAVRPEGSVSTLKIQRTERGDSAVYLCASSPMTGDTQYFGPGTRLTVL.